This TCR beta chain was captured in a study of T-cell memory formation after mild COVID-19 (dated by TCRdb to the early 2020s). As for the study more broadly: Most TCR sequence clusters were specific to one of the two donors. Longitudinal TCRalpha and TCRbeta repertoire sequencing tracked T-cell clones expanding and contracting after mild COVID-19 in two donors. The cohort comprised two young, previously healthy adult volunteers, one female and one male.

V is clipped by 10 bases and J by 4 bases, and the sequence between their germline boundaries is 16 bases long. The CDR1 and CDR2 encoded by the germline V gene are MNHEY and SVGEGT. The CDR3, from cysteine to phenylalanine, totals 14 residues. CDR3 DNA is the only sequence kept; it has 42 bases, read in frame from the first base. Sequencing was carried out with an Illumina NovaSeq 6000. TCRalpha and TCRbeta cDNA libraries were built by 5'RACE with constant-segment primers, adding sample barcodes and unique molecular identifiers. RNA was extracted from every sample with Trizol reagent. Library amplification was performed in two PCR steps, and a second sample barcode and Illumina TruSeq adapters were introduced in the second step. The libraries were sequenced on an Illumina NovaSeq using 2 x 150 bp paired-end reads. On the authors' methods: With migec v1.2.7, reads were demultiplexed and then collapsed into UMI-guided consensus sequences. With mixcr v2.1.11, UMI consensuses were aligned to TRA and TRB V and J templates and assembled into clonotypes. Expanded or contracted clonotypes were those called significant by both edgeR and NoisET, with noise models trained on biological replicates. For edgeR calls, the thresholds were a false discovery rate-adjusted p below 0.01 and a log2 fold-change of 1. As an exploratory analysis of dynamics, max-normalized trajectories of the 1000 most abundant clonotypes were examined by PCA with hierarchical clustering. The CD4 or CD8 phenotype of responding clones was assigned using the separately sequenced CD4+ and CD8+ repertoires. TCRdb's own reprocessing of the public reads used fastp at Q25 and MiXCR and kept productive beta chains. Every CDR3 protein is listed once, alongside the most common genes and DNA of its rows. The authors' filters were not applied to this entry. The sample contains 280,000 or so distinct CDR3 sequences, over 15% of them found a single time. The ten top clones hold 20% to 25% of the sample.

Concerning this clonotype: No cognate antigen has been identified for it. No base-level quality is on record; no much larger clone is a single base apart.

Findings and caveats that apply to the study as a whole: Contracting CD4+ clones appeared mostly in the CM and EM memory subsets, whereas CD8+ clones were enriched in EMRA. Clones that contracted from day 15 to 85 showed balanced CD4/CD8 phenotypes, whereas a second wave of clones that expanded from day 15 to 37 leaned towards CD4+. Some responding clones were found in pre-infection memory, which suggests that pre-existing cross-reactive memory T cells took part in the SARS-CoV-2 response. SARS-CoV-2 specificity was not confirmed for the second-wave clones peaking on day 37. Only two mild cases were covered by the study, and larger cohorts that include severe cases with pre-infection samples were considered necessary.

Ficoll-Paque density gradient centrifugation was the method used to isolate PBMCs. The sample consisted of PBMCs or a T cell subset sorted from them (not recorded which). The clonotype comes from a man aged 18 to 29 who had mild COVID-19 (a few samples of this study predate the infection). The sample titles of this study are shuffled in the database, so cell type and time point are left out; the donor was told from shared clones. The V gene is TRBV6-2 or TRBV6-3 and the J gene is TRBJ2-2; the D region is possibly TRBD1 or TRBD2, each matching across 5 bases. The encoded CDR3 is CATGLGFRTGELFF. In nucleotides, the sequence is TGTGCCACGGGGCTGGGGTTTCGCACCGGGGAGCTGTTTTTT.